This TCR beta chain was identified in a study of lung T cells in sarcoidosis with Löfgren's syndrome. CDR3 length: 15 amino acids. Per the germline V gene, CDR1 is SEHNR and CDR2 is FQNEAQ (reference sequence). Trimming took 5 bases from V and 4 from J; bases not matched to a gene: 6. TCRdb redid the calling of the reads with MiXCR, one entry per CDR3 protein. The sample lists roughly 20,000 distinct CDR3 sequences, roughly 20% occurring once. Note on this clonotype: Its target is not known. It may be a read error: a sequence one base away is much more abundant.

General study findings and limits: Löfgren's syndrome patients reportedly showed greatest TRAV12-1 and TRBV2 expansion versus controls.

The sequence derives from a human donor with sarcoidosis (Löfgren's syndrome or another form), or a control subject (not recorded which). The chain carries TRBV7-9 and TRBJ2-3; 10 bases line up with TRBD1. Sequenced material: CD4+ T cells from PBMCs. CDR3 protein: CASSPGTGEPDTQYF. The DNA for the CDR3 is TGTGCCAGCAGCCCCGGGACAGGGGAACCAGATACGCAGTATTTT.